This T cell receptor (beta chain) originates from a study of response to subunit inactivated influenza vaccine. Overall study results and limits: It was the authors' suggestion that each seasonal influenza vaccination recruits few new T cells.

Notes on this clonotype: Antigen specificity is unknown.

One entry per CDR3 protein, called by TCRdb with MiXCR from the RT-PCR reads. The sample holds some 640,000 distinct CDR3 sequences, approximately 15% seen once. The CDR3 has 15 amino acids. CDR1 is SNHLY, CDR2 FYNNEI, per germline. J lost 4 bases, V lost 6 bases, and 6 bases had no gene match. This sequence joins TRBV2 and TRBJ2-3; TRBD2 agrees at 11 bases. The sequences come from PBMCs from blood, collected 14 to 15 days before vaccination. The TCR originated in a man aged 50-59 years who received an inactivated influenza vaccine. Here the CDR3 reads CASRERLAGPDTQYF. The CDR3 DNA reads TGTGCCAGCAGGGAGAGACTAGCGGGACCAGATACGCAGTATTTT. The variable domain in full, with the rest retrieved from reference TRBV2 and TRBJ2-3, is EPEVTQTPSHQVTQMGQEVILRCVPISNHLYFYWYRQILGQKVEFLVSFYNNEISEKSEIFDDQFSVERPDGSNFTLKIRSTKLEDSAMYFCASRERLAGPDTQYFGPGTRLTVL.